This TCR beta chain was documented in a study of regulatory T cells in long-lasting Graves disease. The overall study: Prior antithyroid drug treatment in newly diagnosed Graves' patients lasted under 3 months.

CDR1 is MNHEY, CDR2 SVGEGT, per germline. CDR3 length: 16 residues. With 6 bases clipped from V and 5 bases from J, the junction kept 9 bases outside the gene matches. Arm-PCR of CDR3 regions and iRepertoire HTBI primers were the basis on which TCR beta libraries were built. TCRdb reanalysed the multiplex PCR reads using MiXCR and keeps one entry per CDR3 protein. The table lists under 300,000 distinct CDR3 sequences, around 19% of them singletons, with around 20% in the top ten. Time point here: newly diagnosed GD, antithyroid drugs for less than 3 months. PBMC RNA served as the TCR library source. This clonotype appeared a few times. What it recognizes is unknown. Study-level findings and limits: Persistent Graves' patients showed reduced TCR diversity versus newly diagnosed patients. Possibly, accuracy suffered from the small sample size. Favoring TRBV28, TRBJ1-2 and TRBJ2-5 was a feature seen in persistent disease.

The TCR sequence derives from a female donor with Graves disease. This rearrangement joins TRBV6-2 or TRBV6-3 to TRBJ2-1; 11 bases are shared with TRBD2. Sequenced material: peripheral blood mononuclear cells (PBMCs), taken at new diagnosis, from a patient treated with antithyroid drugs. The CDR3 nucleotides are TGTGCCAGCAGGCCGCCAGGGACTAGCGGTCACAATGAGCAGTTCTTC. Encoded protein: CASRPPGTSGHNEQFF.